This T cell receptor (beta chain) was sequenced for a study of T cell changes during pregnancy in multiple sclerosis (dated by TCRdb to between 2018 and 2020). In terms of the full investigation: The study examined how the T cell repertoire changed over the course of pregnancy in women with multiple sclerosis.

Taken from the germline V gene, the CDR1 and CDR2 loops are MGHRA and YSYEKL. The CDR3 holds 16 amino acids from the cysteine to the phenylalanine. Only CDR3 DNA is held: 48 bases, read in frame from base 1. A distance of 8 bases separates the germline ends of V and J, which lose 0 bases and 2 bases respectively. This clone was counted once. Its binding antigen is unknown. No base quality information exists; no much larger clone differs at one position. Libraries were constructed by the immunoSEQ multiplex PCR assay. In TCRdb, the immuneACCESS table is reduced to in-frame sequences with V and J assigned. These tables do not hold every clone; where another copy was compared, an unresolved V gene accounts for under half, and the others remain unexplained. In all, the sample holds under 70,000 clones, and approximately 92% of those were seen once. Just under 2% of the sample is in the top ten clones.

This chain joins TRBV4-1 to TRBJ2-6, with TRBD2 tentatively as D gene (6 bases match). This material consisted of peripheral blood, taken in the third trimester of pregnancy. The receptor comes from a female donor in good health, enrolled as a control in a pregnancy study. The DNA sequence is given as TGCGCCAGCAGCCAAGATTGGGGGGCTGGGGCCAACGTCCTGACTTTC. Its amino acids are CASSQDWGAGANVLTF.